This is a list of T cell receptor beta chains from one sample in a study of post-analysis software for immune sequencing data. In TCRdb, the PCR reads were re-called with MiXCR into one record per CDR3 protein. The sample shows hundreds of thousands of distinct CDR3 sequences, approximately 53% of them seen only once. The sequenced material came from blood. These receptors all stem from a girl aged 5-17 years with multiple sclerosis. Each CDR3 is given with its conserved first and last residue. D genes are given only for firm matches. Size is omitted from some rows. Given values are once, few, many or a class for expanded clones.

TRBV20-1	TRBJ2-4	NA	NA	TGCAGTGCATCCCGATTCAGCGGACTAGCCAAAAACATTCAGTACTTC	CSASRFSGLAKNIQYF
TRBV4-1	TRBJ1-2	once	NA	TGCGCCAGCAGCCAGGTAGACAGAAGCTATGGCTACACCTTC	CASSQVDRSYGYTF
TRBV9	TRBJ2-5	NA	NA	TGTGCCAGCAGCGTCTCGCGGGGCCGAGAGACCCAGTACTTC	CASSVSRGRETQYF
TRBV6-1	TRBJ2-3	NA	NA	TGTGCCAGCAGGAGGAGTCAGGACACGAGCACAGATACGCAGTATTTT	CASRRSQDTSTDTQYF
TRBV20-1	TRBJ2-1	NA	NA	TGCAGTGCTAGAAAGACCGTAACCCTTGGCAATGAGCAGTTCTTC	CSARKTVTLGNEQFF
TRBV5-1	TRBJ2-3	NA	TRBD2	TGCGCCAGCAGCTCCCTTGGCGGGAGGGGCACAGATACGCAGTATTTT	CASSSLGGRGTDTQYF
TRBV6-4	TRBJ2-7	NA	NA	TGTGCCAGCAGCCCCGGGGCGTACCACTACGAGCAGTACTTC	CASSPGAYHYEQYF
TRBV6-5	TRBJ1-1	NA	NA	TGTGCCAGCAGTTACGGGTCAGCCGCTGAAGCTTTCTTT	CASSYGSAAEAFF
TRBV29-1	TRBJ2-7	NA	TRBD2	TGCAGCGTTGAGCGGGAGGACTCCTACGAGCAGTACTTC	CSVEREDSYEQYF
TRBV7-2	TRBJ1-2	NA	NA	TGTGCCAGCAGCTCTTACAGAGGCGGCTACACCTTC	CASSSYRGGYTF
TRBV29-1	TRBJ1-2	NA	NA	TGCAGCGCCCTCCTAGAGGGGGCTAACTATGGCTACACCTTC	CSALLEGANYGYTF
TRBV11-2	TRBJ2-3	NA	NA	NA	CASSFRGRPEASTDTQYF
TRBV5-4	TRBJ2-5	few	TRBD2	TGTGCCAGCAGCTTGAAGTCTGCGGGGGGACTTCTGGAGACCCAGTACTTC	CASSLKSAGGLLETQYF
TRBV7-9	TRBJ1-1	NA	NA	TGTGCCAGCAGCTTAAGGGAGAAAGCTTTCTTT	CASSLREKAFF
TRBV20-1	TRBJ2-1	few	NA	TGCAGTGCCAATTCAGGGTCAGGCGAGCAGTTCTTC	CSANSGSGEQFF
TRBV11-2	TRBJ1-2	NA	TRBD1	TGTGCCAGCAGCCTTCCGCAGGGGGCCCGCTATGGCTACACCTTC	CASSLPQGARYGYTF
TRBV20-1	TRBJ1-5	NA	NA	TGCAGTGCTAGAATAGATGGGTTGCGAAGCAATCAGCCCCAGCATTTT	CSARIDGLRSNQPQHF
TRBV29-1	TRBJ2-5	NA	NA	TGCAGCGTCCTCCGGGGGCAAGAGACCCAGTACTTC	CSVLRGQETQYF
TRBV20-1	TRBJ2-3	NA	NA	TGCAGTGCTAGAGATCAGGGAACAGATACGCAGTATTTT	CSARDQGTDTQYF
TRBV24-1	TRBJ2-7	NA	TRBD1	TGTGCCACCAGTCCGGGACAGGGGAAGGAAGGCGAGCAGTACTTC	CATSPGQGKEGEQYF
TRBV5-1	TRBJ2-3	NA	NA	TGCGCCAGCAAGGCGGCAGTGTCAAAAACAGATACGCAGTATTTT	CASKAAVSKTDTQYF
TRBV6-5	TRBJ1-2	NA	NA	TGTGCCAGCAGTTACTTAAGGGGATACTATGGCTACACCTTC	CASSYLRGYYGYTF
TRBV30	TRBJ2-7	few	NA	TGTGCCTGGAGTGGGGGCGGTACGAAGGAGCAGTACTTC	CAWSGGGTKEQYF
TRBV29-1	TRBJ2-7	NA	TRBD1	TGCAGCGTCAGACAGGGGGGCTACGAGCAGTACTTC	CSVRQGGYEQYF
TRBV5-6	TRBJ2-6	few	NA	TGTGCCAGCAGCTTGGTATCCCCGGGTACCTCTGGGGCCAACGTCCTGACTTTC	CASSLVSPGTSGANVLTF
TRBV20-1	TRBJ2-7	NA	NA	TGCAGTGCTAGAGATACACGGATATCTCGTGAGCAGTACTTC	CSARDTRISREQYF
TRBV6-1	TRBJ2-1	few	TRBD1	TGTGCCAGCGACAGGGGGTTTTACAATGAGCAGTTCTTC	CASDRGFYNEQFF
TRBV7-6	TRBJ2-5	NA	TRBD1	TGTGCCAGCAGCTTTTTTACAGGGGAAGAGACCCAGTACTTC	CASSFFTGEETQYF
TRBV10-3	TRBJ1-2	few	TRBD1	TGTGCCATCAGGACCGGGACAGGGCTTACCAGCTATGGCTACACCTTC	CAIRTGTGLTSYGYTF
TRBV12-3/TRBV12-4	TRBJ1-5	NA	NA	TGTGCCAGCAGTCAGGGGCGGCCAAATCAGCCCCAGCATTTT	CASSQGRPNQPQHF
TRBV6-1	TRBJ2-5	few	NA	TGTGCCAGCAGTGGTTGGGACTGGATCATTCCGGCCGATGTGACCCAGTACTTC	CASSGWDWIIPADVTQYF
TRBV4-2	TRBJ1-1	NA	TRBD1	TGTGCCAGCAGCCGGATGGGGACAGGATTGAACACTGAAGCTTTCTTT	CASSRMGTGLNTEAFF
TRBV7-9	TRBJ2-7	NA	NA	TGTGCCAGCAGCTTAGAGGCAGGGGCGGGCCACGAGCAGTACTTC	CASSLEAGAGHEQYF
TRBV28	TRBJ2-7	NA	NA	TGTGCCAGCAGTTTCAGGACATCCTACGAGCAGTACTTC	CASSFRTSYEQYF
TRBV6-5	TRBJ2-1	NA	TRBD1	TGTGCCAGCAGTAAACCGGGACAGGGGACCAATGAGCAGTTCTTC	CASSKPGQGTNEQFF
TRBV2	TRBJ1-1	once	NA	TGTGCCAGCAGTATACCTCAGGGGAACACTGAAGCTTTCTTT	CASSIPQGNTEAFF
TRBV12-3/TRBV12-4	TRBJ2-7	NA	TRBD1	TGTGCCAGCTCAGTTTACAGGGGCGAGCAGTACTTC	CASSVYRGEQYF
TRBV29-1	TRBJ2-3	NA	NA	TGCAGCGTTGAAGATCGTGAGGACGGGGATACGCAGTATTTT	CSVEDREDGDTQYF
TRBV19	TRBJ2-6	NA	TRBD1	TGTGCCAGTAGTAGGAAACCCCCAGGGACAGGTACTTCTGGGGCCAACGTCCTGACTTTC	CASSRKPPGTGTSGANVLTF
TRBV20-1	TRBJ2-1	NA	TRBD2	TGCAGTGCTAGAGATCCTGGGGGCGGGGGGCCCAATGAGCAGTTCTTC	CSARDPGGGGPNEQFF
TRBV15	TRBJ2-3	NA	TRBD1	TGTGCCACCAGCGTGGGACAGAACACAGATACGCAGTATTTT	CATSVGQNTDTQYF
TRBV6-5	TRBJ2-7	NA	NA	TGTGCCAGCAGTTACCGTCGTCTAGCTTCCTACGAGCAGTACTTC	CASSYRRLASYEQYF
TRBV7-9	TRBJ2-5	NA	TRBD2	TGTGCCAGCAGCTCATCGGGACTAGCGGGAGAGCAGTACTTC	CASSSSGLAGEQYF
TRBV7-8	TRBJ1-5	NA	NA	TGTGCCAGCAGCTCTCGACATGGCGGCGGGACTAGCAATCAGCCCCAGCATTTT	CASSSRHGGGTSNQPQHF
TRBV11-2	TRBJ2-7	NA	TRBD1	TGTGCCAGCACATACCGAGAAGGACAGGGGGACTACGAGCAGTACTTC	CASTYREGQGDYEQYF
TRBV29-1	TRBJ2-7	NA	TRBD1	TGCAGCGTTGTGGGCCGGAGACAGGGGCCAACCTACGAGCAGTACTTC	CSVVGRRQGPTYEQYF
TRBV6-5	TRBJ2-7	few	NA	TGTGCCAGCAGTTACTCTTACCAGGACGCGGGCCGAGGGGAGCAGTACTTC	CASSYSYQDAGRGEQYF